One sample yielded the 11 T cell receptor beta chains listed below, sequenced in a study of CD8 T cells in ankylosing spondylitis. Using its own MiXCR run on the 5' RACE reads, TCRdb lists one record per CDR3 protein. This sample has some 250,000 distinct CDR3 sequences; around 10% occur once, and the top ten carry less than 7%. Input material: blood, either unsorted or a sorted T cell fraction (not recorded which). Receptors originate from a male donor with ankylosing spondylitis or in good health (not recorded which).

The V gene is TRBV12-3 or TRBV12-4, the J gene TRBJ2-7; 15 bases agree with TRBD2. This CDR3 is 21 amino acids long. V lost 3 bases to trimming and J lost 2 bases; unmatched junction nucleotides: 17. The CDR3 here is CASSLRQGGLAGGLPTYEQYF. CDR3 sequence (DNA): TGTGCCAGCAGTTTGAGACAGGGAGGACTAGCGGGGGGGCTACCCACCTACGAGCAGTACTTC.

This clonotype has a count of ten or more. The V call is TRBV11-2, the J call TRBJ2-5, with D perhaps matching TRBD2 (6 bases). The CDR3 is 14 amino acids. CDR1 SGHAT and CDR2 FQNNGV come from the germline V gene. Trimming pared 5 bases from V and 1 base from J, leaving 11 bases between. In DNA form, the CDR3 reads TGTGCCAGCAGCCTCATCGGGGGCCAAGAGACCCAGTACTTC. Its protein is CASSLIGGQETQYF.

This clonotype was seen at least ten times. This chain links TRBV5-1 with TRBJ2-3, with TRBD1 as a possible D gene (5 bases). Germline V CDR1 and CDR2: SGHRS, YFSETQ. V was pared by 0 bases and J by 2 bases, with 13 bases between. The CDR3 sequence is 16 residues long. This CDR3 reads CASSLGTLTDTDTQYF. The CDR3 DNA reads TGCGCCAGCAGCTTGGGGACATTAACCGACACAGATACGCAGTATTTT.

This clonotype occurred a few times. The J gene is TRBJ2-5, the V gene TRBV7-7, with D tentatively TRBD2 (6 bases). The germline V gene has CDR1 SSHAT and CDR2 FNYEAQ (reference sequence). This CDR3 has 15 residues. The V and J ends lost 1 base and 1 base respectively, with 10 bases between them. The CDR3 protein is CASSLGLGLQETQYF. The CDR3 DNA reads TGTGCCAGCAGCTTAGGACTAGGTCTCCAAGAGACCCAGTACTTC.

This clonotype was detected ten times or more. V usage is TRBV5-1 and J usage is TRBJ1-1; D is unclear. Trimming cost V 0 bases and J 7 bases, with 13 bases left between them. This CDR3 is built from 14 residues. Germline-derived CDR1 and CDR2 are SGHRS and YFSETQ. The CDR3 DNA is TGCGCCAGCAGCTTGGATGCGGCGCGGGGTGAAGCTTTCTTT. This sequence encodes CASSLDAARGEAFF.

This clonotype was counted at least ten times. The chain is built from TRBV12-3 or TRBV12-4 and TRBJ2-1; no firm D call. The V gene lost 4 bases and the J gene lost 7 bases, with 8 bases spanning the gap. The CDR3 spans 12 residues. CDR3 region: CASSSLSNEQFF. CDR3 in DNA: TGTGCCAGCAGTTCTCTGTCGAATGAGCAGTTCTTC.

The table lists this clonotype with many counts. The gene calls are TRBV4-1 and TRBJ2-3; D remains unclear. This CDR3 contains 14 residues. Trimming took 4 bases from V and 0 from J, leaving 8 bases between them. Germline CDR1 and CDR2: MGHRA and YSYEKL. For the CDR3, the DNA is TGCGCCAGCAGCCCCAGAGCTAGCACAGATACGCAGTATTTT. It specifies CASSPRASTDTQYF.

This clonotype was found many times. The V gene is TRBV20-1, the J gene TRBJ2-3; 11 bases fit TRBD2. CDR1 and CDR2 from the germline V gene are DFQATT and SNEGSKA (reference sequence). The J segment lost 4 bases and the V segment lost 0 bases, leaving 3 bases of the junction unmatched. The CDR3 is 15 amino acids. DNA of the CDR3: TGCAGTGCTAGAGATGGTAGCGGGAGGGCAGATACGCAGTATTTT. This translates into CSARDGSGRADTQYF.

V and J are TRBV7-2 and TRBJ2-7; 7 positions match TRBD2. The CDR3 sequence is 15 residues long. The germline CDR1 and CDR2 sequences are SGHTA and FQGNSA. Unmatched junction bases numbered 5, after V lost 1 base and J lost 2 bases. CDR3 nucleotides: TGTGCCAGCAGCTTAGTCGCTAGCGGAACCTACGAGCAGTACTTC. Its translation: CASSLVASGTYEQYF. The entire variable domain, with the rest obtained from reference TRBV7-2 and TRBJ2-7, is as follows: GAGVSQSPSNKVTEKGKDVELRCDPISGHTALYWYRQSLGQGLEFLIYFQGNSAPDKSGLPSDRFSAERTGGSVSTLTIQRTQQEDSAVYLCASSLVASGTYEQYFGPGTRLTVT.

The sample holds many counts of this clonotype. The chain has TRBV7-8 and TRBJ1-1; the D is unclear. This CDR3 contains 14 residues. V was cut by 4 bases and J by 5 bases, with 14 bases left in between. Germline values: CDR1 SGHVS, CDR2 FQNEAQ. The CDR3 is CASSSEVVRTEAFF. Here the CDR3 DNA reads TGTGCCAGCAGCTCAGAGGTAGTTCGGACTGAAGCTTTCTTT.

The chain links TRBV23-1 to TRBJ2-5; D gene uncertain. TRBV23-1 is recorded as an ORF, its role being uncertain. CDR3 length: 11 residues. Trimming pared 8 bases from V and 5 bases from J, leaving 9 bases between. The CDR3 bases are TGCGCCAGCGGCTTTTGGGAGACCCAGTACTTC. Protein product: CASGFWETQYF.